Following are 26 T cell receptor beta chains from one sample sequenced in a study of beta chain features in type 1 diabetes. These receptors have no identified antigens. Notes on the study in general: All four CD4+ subsets from Type 1 diabetes patients carried moderately but significantly shorter TCRB CDR3s.

Of the isolated RNA, all was reverse transcribed, and so the sequenced material was expressed TCRB transcripts. Generated by immunoSEQ multiplex PCR, the TCRdb table keeps only in-frame clones and is missing some. The sample has about 150,000 clones, 6% to 9% seen once. Sequencing input: central memory CD4+ T cells from blood. The source is a man aged 18 to 35 with type 1 diabetes.

This chain connects TRBV4-3 to TRBJ1-2; no definite D call. There are 11 residues in the CDR3. Per germline, CDR1 LGHNA and CDR2 YSLEER. V lost 4 bases to trimming and J lost 4 bases, with 4 bases between them. The CDR3 DNA follows: TGCGCCAGCAGCCCCGGCTATGGCTACACCTTC. This codes for CASSPGYGYTF.

The chain is built from TRBV10-3 and TRBJ2-5; D is ambiguous. V gave up 5 bases and J gave up 5 bases, with 6 bases separating them. The germline gives CDR1 ENHRY, CDR2 SYGVKD. The CDR3 totals 11 residues. CDR3 sequence (DNA): TGTGCCATCAGTTCTGCGGAGACCCAGTACTTC. Its protein is CAISSAETQYF.

The CDR3 reads CASSPSGTGVEGYGYTF. In DNA form, the CDR3 reads TGTGCCAGCTCACCATCCGGGACAGGGGTTGAAGGCTATGGCTACACCTTC. The chain combines TRBV18 with TRBJ1-2; 10 bases map to TRBD1. Germline V gives CDR1 KGHSH, CDR2 LQKENI. V was pared by 2 bases and J by 4 bases, with 10 bases of the junction left unmatched. CDR3 length: 17 residues.

This clone was seen at least ten times. The chain combines TRBV7-9 with TRBJ1-1; 8 positions match TRBD1. The length of the CDR3 is 14 residues. V lost 6 bases to trimming and J lost 3 bases; unmatched junction nucleotides: 6. The germline CDR1 and CDR2 sequences are SEHNR and FQNEAQ (reference sequence). CDR3 in amino acids: CASRRTGSDTEAFF. The CDR3 nucleotides are TGTGCCAGCAGGCGGACAGGGTCCGACACTGAAGCTTTCTTT.

This clone was seen a handful of times. The rearrangement links TRBV7-9 to TRBJ1-1; a possible D gene is TRBD1 (5 bases). V was trimmed by 4 bases and J by 8 bases, leaving 11 bases between them. Germline V gene data show CDR1 as SEHNR and CDR2 as FQNEAQ (reference sequence). The CDR3 contains 12 residues. The CDR3 nucleotides read TGTGCCAGCAGCTCCCAGGGTGGAGAAGCTTTCTTT. Protein: CASSSQGGEAFF.

The chain is built from TRBV11-2 and TRBJ1-2; D may be TRBD1 (5 bases). Germline V CDR1 and CDR2: SGHAT, FQNNGV. The V end was cut by 5 bases, the J end by 7 bases, with 17 bases between. The CDR3 runs 14 residues. DNA of the CDR3: TGTGCCAGCAGCCTCCACCCAGGGAAGGTTGGCTACACCTTC. It encodes CASSLHPGKVGYTF.

The chain carries TRBV7-9 and TRBJ2-7; D might be TRBD2 (6 bases). Germline values: CDR1 SEHNR, CDR2 FQNEAQ (reference sequence). This CDR3 has 14 residues. V dropped 1 base and J dropped 6 bases, with 13 bases sitting between them. CDR3 loop: CASSLVGGTSEQYF. The DNA for the CDR3 is TGTGCCAGCAGCTTAGTAGGCGGGACGTCCGAGCAGTACTTC.

This clone has only a few counts. The chain recombines TRBV10-1 with TRBJ2-1, with D possibly TRBD2 on 5 matching bases. Germline V lookup: CDR1 WNHNN, CDR2 SYGVQD (reference sequence). This CDR3 has 16 residues. Trimming removed 5 bases at V and 6 bases at J, with 20 bases between. The CDR3 reads CASSLSGTESGNEQFF. As DNA, the CDR3 is TGCGCCAGCAGTTTAAGCGGAACGGAATCCGGCAATGAGCAGTTCTTC.

This clone showed up just a few times. The rearrangement uses TRBV30 and TRBJ2-7; 12 bases map to TRBD2. The V gene's germline CDR1 is GTSNPN and CDR2 SVGIG (reference sequence). The V gene end was trimmed by 3 bases and the J gene end by 3 bases; junction bases not matched to a gene: 6. The CDR3 sequence is 15 residues long. CDR3 DNA: TGTGCCTGGAGAGTAGGACTAGCGGGAAACTACGAGCAGTACTTC. Translation: CAWRVGLAGNYEQYF.

This clone came up a few times. The chain recombines TRBV27 with TRBJ2-7, with D possibly being TRBD1 (6 bases). V dropped 5 bases and J dropped 3 bases, with 20 bases sitting between them. This CDR3 is 16 amino acids long. CDR1 MNHEY and CDR2 SMNVEV come from the germline V gene (reference sequence). This CDR3 reads CASSRFSPGQGYEQYF. The CDR3, as DNA: TGTGCCAGCAGTAGATTCTCTCCGGGACAAGGCTACGAGCAGTACTTC.

The V call is TRBV12-5, the J call TRBJ2-1, with no clear D. The CDR3 spans 15 residues. The V gene's germline CDR1 is LGHNT and CDR2 FRNRAP. V gave up 3 bases and J gave up 6 bases, with 15 bases separating them. The CDR3 here is CASGFNTARVNEQFF. The CDR3 DNA reads as TGTGCTAGTGGTTTTAACACGGCCCGGGTCAATGAGCAGTTCTTC.

The CDR3 loop reads CASTGGNFNQPQHF. CDR3 nucleotides: TGTGCCAGCACTGGCGGAAACTTCAATCAGCCCCAGCATTTT. The chain employs TRBV6-1 and TRBJ1-5; D is unclear. The CDR3 spans 14 residues. With 7 bases removed from V and 3 bases from J, the gap between germline ends came to 13 bases. CDR1 and CDR2 (germline): MNHNS, SASEGT.

The genes are TRBV7-2 and TRBJ1-1; D unclear. The germline CDR1 and CDR2 sequences are SGHTA and FQGNSA. The V and J ends lost 6 bases and 1 base respectively, with 9 bases between them. The CDR3 is 13 residues long. The CDR3 sequence is CASRIERNTEAFF. The CDR3 nucleotides read TGTGCCAGCAGAATCGAGAGGAACACTGAAGCTTTCTTT.

This rearrangement joins TRBV5-1 to TRBJ2-5; 8 nucleotides align to TRBD1. This CDR3 comprises 13 residues. Germline assignment: CDR1 SGHRS and CDR2 YFSETQ. V dropped 4 bases and J dropped 5; count of bases not matched to a gene: 4. The CDR3 region has the DNA TGCGCCAGCAGCATACAGGGGGACGAGACCCAGTACTTC. Translation gives CASSIQGDETQYF.

This clone was recorded only once. This chain joins TRBV5-1 and TRBJ2-3; the match to TRBD2 covers 10 bases. The junction had 6 bases not matched to a gene; V was cut back by 5 bases and J by 3 bases. The CDR3 totals 15 residues. Germline lookup yields CDR1 SGHRS and CDR2 YFSETQ. The CDR3 DNA reads TGCGCCAGCAGGGAAGATAGCGGGGGGACAGATACGCAGTATTTT. This sequence encodes CASREDSGGTDTQYF.

This clone occurred a few times. The gene calls are TRBV10-3 and TRBJ2-3; 10 bases line up with TRBD1. The CDR3 covers 14 residues. V was pared by 10 bases and J by 5 bases, with 9 bases of the junction left unmatched. CDR1 is ENHRY, CDR2 SYGVKD, per germline. CDR3 in amino acids: CATNRDRGEDTQYF. CDR3 nucleotides: TGTGCCACCAACCGGGACAGGGGAGAAGATACGCAGTATTTT.

This chain's CDR3 is CATSVQGMAGNQPQHF. The CDR3 DNA reads TGTGCCACTTCAGTACAGGGGATGGCCGGCAATCAGCCCCAGCATTTT. The genes are TRBV10-3 and TRBJ1-5; 7 bases are a match to TRBD1. The germline V gene encodes CDR1 ENHRY and CDR2 SYGVKD. The CDR3 has 16 residues. Trimming took 10 bases from V and 2 from J; bases not matched to a gene: 14.

The V gene is TRBV9, the J gene TRBJ2-5; 9 bases map to TRBD1. The germline gives CDR1 SGDLS, CDR2 YYNGEE. The ends lost 4 bases at V and 1 base at J; junction bases unmatched: 8. CDR3 length equals 16 residues. The CDR3 spells CASSLGTGYFQETQYF. The CDR3 nucleotides are TGTGCCAGCAGCCTAGGGACAGGGTATTTCCAAGAGACCCAGTACTTC.

This clone has a handful of counts. J is TRBJ1-1 and V is TRBV5-6, with unresolved D. This CDR3 comprises 15 residues. CDR1 is SGHDT and CDR2 is YYEEEE in the germline V gene. The ends were cut back, 4 bases at V and 4 bases at J, with 17 bases in the middle. The CDR3 bases are TGTGCCAGCAGCGCCCTCGGCAGAACGGGCACTGAAGCTTTCTTT. Residues: CASSALGRTGTEAFF.

The rearrangement joins TRBV18 to TRBJ2-1; the D gene is possibly TRBD2 (6 bases). Germline assignment: CDR1 KGHSH and CDR2 LQKENI. The V gene lost 4 bases and the J gene lost 7 bases, with 14 bases spanning the gap. The CDR3 extends over 14 amino acids. CDR3: CASSLPVGRNEQFF. In nucleotides, the CDR3 is TGTGCCAGCTCACTTCCGGTGGGGAGGAATGAGCAGTTCTTC.

This clone was picked up a small number of times. The genes are TRBV7-9 and TRBJ2-7, with D tentatively TRBD1 (6 bases). Germline V gene data show CDR1 as SEHNR and CDR2 as FQNEAQ (reference sequence). This CDR3 comprises 16 residues. V was clipped by 5 bases and J by 11 bases, with 28 bases between them. The CDR3 loop is CASSPTPGQGPLRKYF. The CDR3, as DNA: TGTGCCAGCAGCCCCACCCCGGGGCAGGGGCCCCTGAGGAAGTACTTC.

A few counts support this clone. The chain employs TRBV4-3 and TRBJ1-1; no clear D gene. Germline V CDR1 and CDR2: LGHNA, YSLEER. The CDR3 loop spans 14 amino acids. V was pared by 3 bases and J by 8 bases, with 16 bases between. For the CDR3, the DNA is TGCGCCAGCAGCCACCTAACGCGTACGAAGGAAGCTTTCTTT. Its translation is CASSHLTRTKEAFF.

This chain's CDR3 is CASSLERGGFNEQFF. CDR3 sequence (DNA): TGTGCCAGCAGCTTGGAGCGGGGGGGCTTCAATGAGCAGTTCTTC. The chain couples TRBV5-8 to TRBJ2-1, with TRBD2 matching over 10 bases. Germline V gene sequence: CDR1 SGHTS, CDR2 YDEGEE. The CDR3 spans 15 residues. Trimming at V came to 0 bases and at J to 6 bases, leaving 3 bases not matched to a gene.

This chain joins TRBV4-2 and TRBJ1-5, with D uncertain. Germline V CDR1 and CDR2: LGHNA, YNFKEQ. Trimming cost V 0 bases and J 7 bases, with 7 bases left between them. The CDR3 is made up of 13 amino acids. CDR3 sequence (DNA): TGTGCCAGCAGCCAAGAGGGAGGACAGCCCCAGCATTTT. This sequence encodes CASSQEGGQPQHF.

This chain joins TRBV11-2 and TRBJ1-2; D uncertain. Deletions cut 0 bases from V and 8 bases from J, with 13 bases between. The CDR3 covers 14 residues. Per germline, CDR1 SGHAT and CDR2 FQNNGV. The CDR3 loop reads CASSLDFRGGGYTF. The CDR3 DNA follows: TGTGCCAGCAGCTTAGATTTCCGTGGCGGGGGCTACACCTTC.

This chain links TRBV19 with TRBJ2-6; 8 nucleotides line up with TRBD1. CDR3 length: 14 residues. CDR1 is LNHDA, CDR2 SQIVND, per germline (reference sequence). J lost 4 bases, V lost 8 bases, and 4 bases had no gene match. The chain's CDR3 is CASRTGGGANVLTF. The CDR3 nucleotides are TGTGCCAGTCGAACAGGGGGAGGGGCCAACGTCCTGACTTTC.